These 26 T cell receptor beta chains originate from one sample sequenced in a study of blood T cells in healthy people across ages. PCR was performed a second time for roughly 7 to 11 cycles using a sample-barcoded 5' primer and a J-beta primer mix. From the 5' RACE reads, TCRdb called clonotypes with MiXCR, one entry per CDR3 protein. The sample lists more than 500,000 distinct CDR3 sequences, about 26% seen once, with approximately 17% in the top ten. Input material: blood. Receptor source: a woman in her 70s in good health.

This clonotype showed up just a few times. V and J are TRBV11-3 and TRBJ1-6; D is perhaps TRBD1 (5 bases). The germline V and J ends were trimmed by 0 bases and 10 bases, with 7 bases remaining between them. The length of the CDR3 is 13 residues. Germline assignment: CDR1 SGHNT and CDR2 YENEEA. CDR3 amino acids: CASSLEGVSPLHF. The CDR3 DNA is TGTGCCAGCAGCTTAGAGGGGGTCTCACCCCTCCACTTT.

This clonotype came up a few times. The chain's CDR3 is CASSLAGQVYSNQPQHF. CDR3 sequence (DNA): TGTGCCAGCAGCTTAGCCGGACAGGTCTATAGCAATCAGCCCCAGCATTTT. The chain couples TRBV7-9 to TRBJ1-5; TRBD1 aligns across 7 bases. The CDR3 loop spans 17 amino acids. CDR1 and CDR2 (germline): SEHNR, FQNEAQ (reference sequence). Trimming took 0 bases from V and 0 from J; bases not matched to a gene: 5.

The rearrangement links TRBV20-1 to TRBJ2-3; D is unclear. This CDR3 is built from 16 residues. Trimming removed 0 bases at V and 0 bases at J, with 13 bases between. In germline, CDR1 is DFQATT, CDR2 SNEGSKA (reference sequence). The CDR3 sequence is CSARDSLRVSTDTQYF. As DNA, the CDR3 is TGCAGTGCTAGAGATTCTTTAAGGGTTAGCACAGATACGCAGTATTTT.

In the case of this clonotype: The conserved phenylalanine or tryptophan normally closing the CDR3 is absent here, so this likely arose from a read error. The V gene is TRBV5-1, the J gene TRBJ2-5, with D unclear. This CDR3 spans 11 amino acids. V was trimmed by 0 bases and J by 11 bases, leaving 8 bases between them. Germline assignment: CDR1 SGHRS and CDR2 YFSETQ. CDR3 sequence (DNA): TGCGCCAGCAGCTTGGGAGGTGAGCAGTACGTC. It encodes CASSLGGEQYV.

This clonotype was observed a handful of times. This chain joins TRBV29-1 and TRBJ2-1; possibly TRBD1 for D (7 bases). The V end lost 7 bases, the J end lost 3 bases, and 13 bases lay between the germline ends. CDR1 and CDR2 from the germline V gene are SQVTM and ANQGSEA. This CDR3 spans 13 amino acids. Here the CDR3 DNA reads TGCAGCGCGGCAGGGGGGAACTACAATGAGCAGTTCTTC. It codes for CSAAGGNYNEQFF.

This clonotype was detected a few times. The chain combines TRBV29-1 with TRBJ2-3; 7 positions match TRBD1. CDR3 size: 12 residues. The V gene end was trimmed by 3 bases and the J gene end by 6 bases; junction bases not matched to a gene: 3. Germline V gene sequence: CDR1 SQVTM, CDR2 ANQGSEA. CDR3 sequence: CSVDRGMDTQYF. The CDR3 nucleotides are TGCAGCGTTGACAGGGGGATGGATACGCAGTATTTT.

The table lists this clonotype with a few counts. At one of its ends the junction is not consistent with the germline gene, which may arise from a read error. The chain has TRBV20-1 and TRBJ2-7; no definite D call. Germline V gives CDR1 DFQATT, CDR2 SNEGSKA (reference sequence). This CDR3 has 14 residues. CDR3 DNA sequence: TGCAGTGCTAGAAGGGCGGTAAGCTCCTGCGAGCAGTACTTC. Residues: CSARRAVSSCEQYF.

This chain uses TRBV6-6 with TRBJ2-7, with D perhaps matching TRBD1 or TRBD2 (5 bases each). The CDR3 consists of 16 residues. Trimming removed 3 bases at V and 0 bases at J, with 15 bases between. The germline V gene has CDR1 MNHNY and CDR2 SVGAGI (reference sequence). The DNA for the CDR3 is TGTGCCAGCAGTTATTTGGGACCTAAGATCTCCTACGAGCAGTACTTC. Its translation is CASSYLGPKISYEQYF.

This clonotype has only a few counts. CDR3 in DNA: TGTGCCAGCAGCTTGGCAGGGGCGCGAAATGAGCAGTTCTTC. It specifies CASSLAGARNEQFF. The V gene is TRBV5-4, the J gene TRBJ2-1, with a tentative D call TRBD1 (6 bases). CDR1 and CDR2 from the germline V gene are SGHNT and YYREEE (reference sequence). CDR3 length equals 14 residues. The germline V and J ends were trimmed by 0 bases and 7 bases, with 11 bases remaining between them.

The chain is built from TRBV7-9 and TRBJ1-1; 7 bases agree with TRBD1. V was pared by 1 base and J by 1 base, with 6 bases of the junction left unmatched. The CDR3 has 16 residues. Germline CDR1 SEHNR, CDR2 FQNEAQ (reference sequence). CDR3 loop: CASSLGLTGKNTEAFF. CDR3 nucleotide sequence: TGTGCCAGCAGCTTAGGTTTGACAGGGAAGAACACTGAAGCTTTCTTT.

This clonotype was counted once. At one end, the junction sequence differs from germline, possibly due to a read error. The chain joins TRBV6-1 to TRBJ1-5; no clear D gene. Germline V gene data show CDR1 as MNHNS and CDR2 as SASEGT. The CDR3 totals 14 residues. The CDR3 sequence is CASQSSRGGQPQHF. The DNA of the CDR3 is TGTGCCTCCCAATCTTCGCGGGGTGGGCAGCCTCAGCATTTT.

This chain joins TRBV7-8 and TRBJ1-6; 10 bases agree with TRBD1. V dropped 6 bases and J dropped 7; count of bases not matched to a gene: 3. Per the germline V gene, CDR1 is SGHVS and CDR2 is FQNEAQ. The CDR3 consists of 14 residues. The CDR3 sequence is CASSRDRGNSPLHF. The CDR3 bases are TGTGCCAGCAGTAGGGACAGGGGAAATTCACCCCTCCACTTT.

This chain links TRBV7-2 with TRBJ1-2, with 7 nucleotides matching TRBD1. The ends lost 2 bases at V and 0 bases at J; junction bases unmatched: 6. The CDR3 spans 16 residues. Germline V CDR1 and CDR2: SGHTA, FQGNSA. CDR3 sequence: CASSLQGELTNYGYTF. The CDR3 DNA is TGTGCCAGCAGCTTACAGGGGGAACTAACTAACTATGGCTACACCTTC.

The rearrangement uses TRBV6-2 or TRBV6-3 and TRBJ1-6; TRBD1 aligns across 8 bases. The CDR3 spans 14 residues. The germline V gene has CDR1 MNHEY and CDR2 SVGEGT. V was pared by 6 bases and J by 9 bases, with 7 bases of the junction left unmatched. The CDR3 reads CASRAGTGTSPLHF. DNA for the CDR3: TGTGCCAGCAGGGCCGGGACAGGTACTTCACCCCTCCACTTT.

The sample holds a few counts of this clonotype. Because it lacks the conserved phenylalanine or tryptophan at the end, this CDR3 is likely a read error. This chain joins TRBV7-2 and TRBJ2-7; 8 nucleotides agree with TRBD1. Germline V lookup: CDR1 SGHTA, CDR2 FQGNSA. Trimming cost V 4 bases and J 5 bases; bases outside gene matches: 7. This CDR3 is built from 14 residues. CDR3 residues: CASSYITGGNEQYL. CDR3 bases: TGTGCCAGCAGCTACATTACAGGGGGGAACGAGCAGTACCTC.

J is TRBJ2-7 and V is TRBV20-1, with D maybe TRBD2 (6 bases). CDR1 and CDR2 (germline): DFQATT, SNEGSKA (reference sequence). V was shortened by 0 bases and J by 6 bases, with 15 bases between the two germline ends. The CDR3 is 14 residues long. CDR3 sequence reads: CSARDPRGLGEQYF. CDR3 bases: TGCAGTGCTAGAGATCCGCGGGGTTTGGGCGAGCAGTACTTC.

This clonotype was picked up one time. This chain joins TRBV24-1 and TRBJ2-5; D is possibly TRBD1 or TRBD2 (6 bases each). This CDR3 region has 16 residues. Per the germline V gene, CDR1 is KGHDR and CDR2 is SFDVKD. V was shortened by 3 bases and J by 5 bases, with 18 bases between the two germline ends. Written as DNA, the CDR3 is TGTGCCACCAGTGATCCGGGACACCCTGCGGGGGAGACCCAGTACTTC. This codes for CATSDPGHPAGETQYF.

The J gene is TRBJ2-5, the V gene TRBV7-2; the D call may be TRBD1 or TRBD2 (6 bases each). From germline, CDR1 is SGHTA and CDR2 FQGNSA. The length of the CDR3 is 16 residues. The V gene lost 0 bases and the J gene lost 5 bases, with 16 bases spanning the gap. The CDR3: CASSLAPGAPRETQYF. The CDR3 DNA follows: TGTGCCAGCAGCTTAGCCCCGGGGGCGCCACGGGAGACCCAGTACTTC.

This clonotype has a handful of counts. V and J are TRBV12-3 or TRBV12-4 and TRBJ2-5, with 9 bases lining up with TRBD2. Germline trimming cut 5 bases from V and 2 bases from J; bases unmatched to any gene: 6. This CDR3 has 15 amino acids. DNA of the CDR3: TGTGCCAGCAGTACAGCGGGGGGTCGACAAGAGACCCAGTACTTC. Encoded protein: CASSTAGGRQETQYF.

The V call is TRBV27, the J call TRBJ1-2, with 7 nucleotides matching TRBD1. The CDR3 loop spans 14 amino acids. The V and J ends lost 6 bases and 6 bases, in that order; junction bases with no gene match: 10. Germline V gene data show CDR1 as MNHEY and CDR2 as SMNVEV (reference sequence). CDR3 nucleotide sequence: TGTGCCAGCAGCAAAAACAGGGGAGTCGATGGCTACACCTTC. Translation: CASSKNRGVDGYTF.

J is TRBJ1-1 and V is TRBV7-9; maybe TRBD1 (5 bases). The CDR3 totals 14 residues. Germline V gene sequence: CDR1 SEHNR, CDR2 FQNEAQ (reference sequence). Trimming removed 2 bases from V and 5 bases from J, with 12 bases in between. This CDR3 is CASSLFGTGTEAFF. The CDR3 bases are TGTGCCAGCAGCTTATTTGGGACCGGGACTGAAGCTTTCTTT.

This clonotype was seen only a few times. A much larger clone sits a single nucleotide away, making a read error possible. The V gene is TRBV11-2, the J gene TRBJ2-7, with D tentatively TRBD2 (6 bases). This CDR3 is built from 11 residues. The germline V gene has CDR1 SGHAT and CDR2 FQNNGV. This CDR3 is CASSRGYEQCF. In DNA, the CDR3 is TGTGCCAGCAGTCGGGGGTACGAGCAGTGCTTC. The full variable domain, its missing parts supplied by reference TRBV11-2 and TRBJ2-7, is EAGVAQSPRYKIIEKRQSVAFWCNPISGHATLYWYQQILGQGPKLLIQFQNNGVVDDSQLPKDRFSAERLKGVDSTLKIQPAKLEDSAVYLCASSRGYEQCFGPGTRLTVT.

This chain connects TRBV20-1 to TRBJ2-5; 13 positions match TRBD2. CDR3 size: 18 residues. Trimming at V came to 1 base and at J to 2 bases, leaving 10 bases not matched to a gene. Per the germline V gene, CDR1 is DFQATT and CDR2 is SNEGSKA (reference sequence). CDR3 in amino acids: CSARGETSGGTVQETQYF. DNA of the CDR3: TGCAGTGCTAGAGGGGAGACTAGCGGGGGGACTGTACAAGAGACCCAGTACTTC.

This clonotype has just a few counts. The rearrangement links TRBV5-1 to TRBJ2-3; 7 bases are shared with TRBD2. This CDR3 spans 17 amino acids. V shed 4 bases, J shed 3 bases, and the junction held 14 bases outside the gene matches. Germline CDR1 reads SGHRS; CDR2 reads YFSETQ. CDR3 residues: CASSGRVGTRGTDTQYF. In DNA, the CDR3 is TGCGCCAGCAGCGGGAGGGTTGGAACTCGGGGGACAGATACGCAGTATTTT.

This clonotype appeared a few times. The chain uses TRBV6-2 or TRBV6-3 and TRBJ2-1; weak D call: TRBD2 (5 bases). CDR1 is MNHEY, CDR2 SVGEGT, per germline. V dropped 3 bases and J dropped 3 bases, with 12 bases sitting between them. The CDR3 has 15 residues. The DNA for the CDR3 is TGTGCCAGCAGTTATAGGGCGGGCTACTACAATGAGCAGTTCTTC. Protein sequence: CASSYRAGYYNEQFF.

The chain uses TRBV7-2 and TRBJ2-5; D not resolved. This CDR3 is 14 amino acids long. The V and J ends lost 5 bases and 2 bases respectively, with 12 bases between them. Germline CDR1 SGHTA, CDR2 FQGNSA. Here the CDR3 DNA reads TGTGCCAGCAGCCCCCCGAACGGTCAAGAGACCCAGTACTTC. It yields the protein CASSPPNGQETQYF.